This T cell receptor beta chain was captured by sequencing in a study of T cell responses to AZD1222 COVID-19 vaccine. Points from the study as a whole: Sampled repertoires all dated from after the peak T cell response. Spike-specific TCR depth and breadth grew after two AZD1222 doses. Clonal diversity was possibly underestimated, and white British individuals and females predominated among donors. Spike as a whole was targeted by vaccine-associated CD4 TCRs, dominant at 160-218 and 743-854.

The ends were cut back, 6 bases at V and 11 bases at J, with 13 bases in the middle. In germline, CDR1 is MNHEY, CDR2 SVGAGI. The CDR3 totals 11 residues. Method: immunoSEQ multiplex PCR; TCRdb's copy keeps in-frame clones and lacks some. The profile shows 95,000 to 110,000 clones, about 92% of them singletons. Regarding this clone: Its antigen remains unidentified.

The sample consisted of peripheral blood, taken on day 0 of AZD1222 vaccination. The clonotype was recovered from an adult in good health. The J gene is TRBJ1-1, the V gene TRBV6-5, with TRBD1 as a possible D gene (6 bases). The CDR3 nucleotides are TGTGCCAGCAGACACACAGGGCTGGCTTTCTTT. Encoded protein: CASRHTGLAFF.